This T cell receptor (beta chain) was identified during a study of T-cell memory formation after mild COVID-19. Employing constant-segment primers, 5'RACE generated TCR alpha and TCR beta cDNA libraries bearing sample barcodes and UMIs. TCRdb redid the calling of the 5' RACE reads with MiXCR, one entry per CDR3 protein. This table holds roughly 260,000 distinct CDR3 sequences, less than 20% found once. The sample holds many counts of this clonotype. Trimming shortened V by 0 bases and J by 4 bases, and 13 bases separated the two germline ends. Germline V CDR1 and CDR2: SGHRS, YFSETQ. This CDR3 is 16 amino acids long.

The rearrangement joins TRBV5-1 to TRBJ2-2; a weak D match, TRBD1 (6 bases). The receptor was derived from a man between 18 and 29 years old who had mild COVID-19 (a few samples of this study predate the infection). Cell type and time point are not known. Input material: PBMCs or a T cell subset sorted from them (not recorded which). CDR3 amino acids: CASSLALGTITGELFF. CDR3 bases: TGCGCCAGCAGCTTGGCCTTAGGGACAATCACCGGGGAGCTGTTTTTT.